These T cell receptor beta chains were read from a single sample in a study of blood T cell repertoires in COVID-19. Sequenced by immunoSEQ multiplex PCR; TCRdb stores in-frame clones only, minus some. The repertoire holds roughly 280,000 clones, with approximately 91% as singletons. Sequencing was done on a sample of peripheral blood. These receptors were taken from a man aged 45 to 65 with acute or convalescent COVID-19. Each CDR3 is given with its conserved first and last residue. The D gene is left open where the match is weak. Some rows mark clone size as missing; the rest say once, few, many or name a class of expanded clone.

TRBJ1-6,TRBV27,.,.,TGTGCCAGCAGTCTCGAAGGGGTTGACTCACCCCTCCACTTT,CASSLEGVDSPLHF
TRBJ2-4,TRBV19,once,.,TGTGCCAGTAGCCTTACAGGGCTAGCCAAAAACATTCAGTACTTC,CASSLTGLAKNIQYF
TRBJ1-2,TRBV27,.,TRBD1,TGTGCCAGCAGTTTACAGGGGGCGAGCTATGGCTACACCTTC,CASSLQGASYGYTF
TRBJ1-4,TRBV3-1/TRBV3-2,.,.,TGTGCCAGCAGCCAAGATCTCGGGACACCCGATGAAAAACTGTTTTTT,CASSQDLGTPDEKLFF
TRBJ2-5,TRBV19,.,.,TGTGCCAGTAGTCAGTTCCAAGAGACCCAGTACTTC,CASSQFQETQYF
TRBJ2-3,TRBV7-6,.,TRBD2,TGTGCCAGCAGCTTAGAAGCGGGGATCACAGATACGCAGTATTTT,CASSLEAGITDTQYF
TRBJ1-3,TRBV5-5,.,.,TGTGCCAGCAGCTTGACCCCCCAAACGAGCGGAAACACCATATATTTT,CASSLTPQTSGNTIYF
TRBJ1-4,TRBV7-2,once,.,TGTGCCAGCAGCCGTGGGGGGACTAATGAAAAACTGTTTTTT,CASSRGGTNEKLFF
TRBJ1-1,TRBV27,.,.,TGTGCCAGCAGTTTCCGCCGGGACTCCACTGAAGCTTTCTTT,CASSFRRDSTEAFF
TRBJ1-2,TRBV10-3,.,TRBD1,TGTGCCATCGGGGACAGGGGGCAAGATGGCTACACCTTC,CAIGDRGQDGYTF
TRBJ1-4,TRBV4-1,.,.,TGCGCCAGCAGCCAAGCGCCCCAGGGTAATGAAAAACTGTTTTTT,CASSQAPQGNEKLFF
TRBJ2-7,TRBV2,.,.,TGTGCCAGCAGCGCTGGTGGCAGGGACTACGAGCAGTACTTC,CASSAGGRDYEQYF
TRBJ1-6,TRBV5-6,.,.,TGTGCCAGCAGCTTGGGACAGAGTAATTCACCCCTCCACTTT,CASSLGQSNSPLHF
TRBJ1-5,TRBV19,.,.,TGTGCCAGTAGACTTATAGGGGGGGGTCAGCCCCAGCATTTT,CASRLIGGGQPQHF
TRBJ2-5,TRBV11-1,.,.,TGTGCCAGCAGCTTAAGGGTAGCGGCGAAACGGGAGACCCAGTACTTC,CASSLRVAAKRETQYF
TRBJ1-5,TRBV12-3/TRBV12-4,.,.,TGTGCCAGCAGTTTTGAGGTAGGACAGCCCCAGCATTTT,CASSFEVGQPQHF
TRBJ2-2,TRBV7-3,.,.,TGTGCCAGCAGCTTAAACGGGGTTAGCACCGGGGAGCTGTTTTTT,CASSLNGVSTGELFF
TRBJ2-2,TRBV9,.,TRBD2,TGTGCCAGCAGCGCCCGGGGGGAGGCCGGGGAGCTGTTTTTT,CASSARGEAGELFF
TRBJ1-5,TRBV6-6,.,TRBD1,TGTGCCAGCAGCTGGACAGGGAGAGATCAGCCCCAGCATTTT,CASSWTGRDQPQHF
TRBJ1-2,TRBV5-1,.,.,TGCGCCAGCAGCTTGGGGGGCGCGGAAGGCTACACCTTC,CASSLGGAEGYTF
TRBJ1-2,TRBV4-2,.,TRBD1,TGTGCCAGCAGCGCCCGGGACAGGGAGGATGGCTACACCTTC,CASSARDREDGYTF
TRBJ1-2,TRBV27,.,.,TGTGCCAGCAGTTTATCGGGGGGGGACCCCTATGGCTACACCTTC,CASSLSGGDPYGYTF
TRBJ1-6,TRBV27,.,.,TGTGCCAGCAACACAGCTAATTCACCCCTCCACTTT,CASNTANSPLHF
TRBJ2-7,TRBV3-1/TRBV3-2,.,.,TGTGCCAGCAGCCAAGCCGCCGGGGGTCTCGCTTACGAGCAGTACTTC,CASSQAAGGLAYEQYF
TRBJ2-3,TRBV2,.,.,TGTGCCAGCAGTTCGTACAGGGACCCAGATACGCAGTATTTT,CASSSYRDPDTQYF
TRBJ1-2,TRBV7-9,.,.,TGTGCCAGCAGCTTAAATCGGAGGGGATTCTATGGCTACACCTTC,CASSLNRRGFYGYTF
TRBJ1-1,TRBV5-5,.,.,TGTGCCAGCACCCCGGGGGGCACTGAAGCTTTCTTT,CASTPGGTEAFF
TRBJ2-3,TRBV4-1,.,.,TGCGCCAGCAGCCAAGAGGGCGCGCCGATCACAGATACGCAGTATTTT,CASSQEGAPITDTQYF
TRBJ2-7,TRBV19,.,.,TGTGCCAGTAGTTCCCTGGAGGGGTTGAACTACGAGCAGTACTTC,CASSSLEGLNYEQYF
TRBJ2-1,TRBV2,.,.,TGTGCCAGCAGAGACAGCTCGAACTACAATGAGCAGTTCTTC,CASRDSSNYNEQFF
TRBJ2-2,TRBV7-6,.,TRBD1,TGTGCCAGCAGCTTATGGGGGACAGGGGAGGCTAACACCGGGGAGCTGTTTTTT,CASSLWGTGEANTGELFF
TRBJ1-2,TRBV2,.,TRBD1,TGTGCCAGCACTATGGACAGGGTTTACTATGGCTACACCTTC,CASTMDRVYYGYTF
TRBJ2-2,TRBV29-1,.,.,TGCAGCGGGGTGGGGGCTACCGGGGAGCTGTTTTTT,CSGVGATGELFF
TRBJ2-5,TRBV18,few,.,TGTGCCAGCTCACCAGGGGCAGGTGCCCAAGAGACCCAGTACTTC,CASSPGAGAQETQYF
TRBJ1-2,TRBV7-3,.,.,TGTGCCAGCAGCCCTGACGGGAACTATGGCTACACCTTC,CASSPDGNYGYTF
TRBJ2-3,TRBV24-1,.,TRBD2,TGTGCCACCAGTGATGCGGACGGCGGGAGAGATACGCAGTATTTT,CATSDADGGRDTQYF
TRBJ1-3,TRBV7-9,.,.,TGTGCCAGCAGCTTAGCAGACGGGGGAAACACCATATATTTT,CASSLADGGNTIYF
TRBJ2-7,TRBV7-2,.,TRBD1,TGTGCCAGCAGCTTAGACCCTCGACAGGGGCGACCACCCTACGAGCAGTACTTC,CASSLDPRQGRPPYEQYF
TRBJ1-5,TRBV5-1,.,.,TGCGCCAGCAGCTTGGACGGGCGGGTAGTCCAGCCCCAGCATTTT,CASSLDGRVVQPQHF
TRBJ1-2,TRBV4-1,.,TRBD1,TGCGCCAGCAGCCAAGATCCAGGGGGTGGGTATGGCTACACCTTC,CASSQDPGGGYGYTF
TRBJ2-7,TRBV6-5,.,.,TGTGCCAGCAGTAGCAGGGGTTCCTACGAGCAGTACTTC,CASSSRGSYEQYF
TRBJ1-1,TRBV10-2,.,TRBD1,TGCGCCAGCACAAAAATTCAGGGGGGGAACACTGAAGCTTTCTTT,CASTKIQGGNTEAFF
TRBJ1-1,TRBV7-9,.,.,TGTGCCAGCAGCCCGGGGGGCCACACTGAAGCTTTCTTT,CASSPGGHTEAFF
TRBJ2-2,TRBV11-2,once,.,TGTGCCAGCAGCTTAGGGAGTTGGCGGGAGCTGTTTTTT,CASSLGSWRELFF
TRBJ2-5,TRBV19,few,.,TGTGCCAGTAGTATCTATGGGCGTGAGACCCAGTACTTC,CASSIYGRETQYF
TRBJ2-5,TRBV19,.,TRBD1,TGTGCCAGTAGTAACGGACAGGGGGCATCAGAGACCCAGTACTTC,CASSNGQGASETQYF
TRBJ1-5,TRBV4-1,.,.,TGCGCCAGCAGCCAAGGGGAAGGCCCGGGGCAGCCCCAGCATTTT,CASSQGEGPGQPQHF
TRBJ1-3,TRBV5-1,.,.,TGCGCCAGCAGCTTAGTATCCTCTTCGGACACCATATATTTT,CASSLVSSSDTIYF
TRBJ1-2,TRBV18,once,TRBD1,TGTGCCAGCTCACCATCGGCGGGACAGAACTATGGCTACACCTTC,CASSPSAGQNYGYTF
TRBJ1-1,TRBV11-3,.,TRBD1,TGTGCCAGCAGCCCCGGACAGGGGGCAAAGAACACTGAAGCTTTCTTT,CASSPGQGAKNTEAFF
TRBJ2-7,TRBV21-1,.,.,TGTGCCAGCAGCAAAGAAAGGGGGGGGTGCTACGAGCAGTACTTC,CASSKERGGCYEQYF
TRBJ2-5,TRBV2,.,.,TGTGCCAGCAGTGCACAAACAGGGTCCCAAGAGACCCAGTACTTC,CASSAQTGSQETQYF